This T cell receptor (beta chain) was recorded in a study of shared clonotypes between healthy human individuals. General study results and limits: Around 4.9% of naive CD4 clonotypes were shared across a few donors.

To note about this clone: Its antigen is as yet unknown. This CDR3 is also generated by other DNA sequences in the sample.

As defined, naive CD8 cells were CD45RO-negative and positively selected for CCR7, with terminally differentiated effector memory CD45RA+ cells excluded. Clones were sequenced by immunoSEQ multiplex PCR, and TCRdb holds only the in-frame ones, with some missing. Of some 1,900,000 clones listed, approximately 94% are singletons. This CDR3 spans 12 amino acids. The V end was cut by 1 base, the J end by 6 bases, with 3 bases between. CDR1 is MDHEN, CDR2 SYDVKM, per germline. The chain couples TRBV28 to TRBJ2-2; D not resolved. Input material: naive CD8+ T cells sorted from blood. The source of this sequence is a man aged 18 to 30 in good health. This CDR3 reads CASSLSAGELFF. CDR3 coding DNA: TGTGCCAGCAGTTTATCTGCCGGGGAGCTGTTTTTT.